This T cell receptor (beta chain) is drawn from a study of blood T cell repertoires in COVID-19. About the research overall: From T cells, B-cell-depleted T cells, or PBMCs came the material, which was cDNA or gDNA.

Authors' processing steps: Amplification with reference gene primers provided the estimates of nucleated cell counts. Some clones are missing from TCRdb's copy, which holds only in-frame ones; the method was immunoSEQ multiplex PCR. The V and J calls and clone size are taken from that table; D and trimming were inferred from the DNA. The table records 350,000 to 450,000 clones, approximately 89% of them present only once. Germline CDR1 SGHRS, CDR2 YFSETQ. There are 18 residues in the CDR3. Worth noting for this clone: Germline is not matched at one junction end, which may reflect a read error.

Assignments of participants to cohorts depended upon their own reported clinical history. The chain carries TRBV5-1 and TRBJ2-3; a possible D gene is TRBD2 (6 bases). Material: PBMCs or T cells enriched from blood (not recorded which). The clonotype was recovered from a woman aged 25 to 39 who had recovered from COVID-19. The CDR3 here is CASSLGNAGGIRTDTQYF. The DNA of the CDR3 is TGCGCCAGCAGTTTGGGAAATGCGGGCGGGATCCGCACAGATACGCAGTATTTT. The full variable domain, completed using reference TRBV5-1 and TRBJ2-3, is KAGVTQTPRYLIKTRGQQVTLSCSPISGHRSVSWYQQTPGQGLQFLFEYFSETQRNKGNFPGRFSGRQFSNSRSEMNVSTLELGDSALYLCASSLGNAGGIRTDTQYFGPGTRLTVL.